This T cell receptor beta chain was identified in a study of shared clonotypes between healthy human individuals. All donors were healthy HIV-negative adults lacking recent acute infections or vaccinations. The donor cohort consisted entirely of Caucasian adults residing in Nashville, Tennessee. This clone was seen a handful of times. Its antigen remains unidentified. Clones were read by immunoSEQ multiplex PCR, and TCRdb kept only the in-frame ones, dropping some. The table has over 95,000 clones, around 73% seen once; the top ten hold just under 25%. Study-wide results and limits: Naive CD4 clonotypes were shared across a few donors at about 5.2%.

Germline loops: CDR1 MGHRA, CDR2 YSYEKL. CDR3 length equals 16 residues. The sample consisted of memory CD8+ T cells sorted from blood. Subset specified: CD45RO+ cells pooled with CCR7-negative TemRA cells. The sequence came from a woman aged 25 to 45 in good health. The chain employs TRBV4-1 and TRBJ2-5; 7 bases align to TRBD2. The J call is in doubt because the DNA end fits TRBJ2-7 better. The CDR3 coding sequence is TGCGCCAGCAGCCAAGAGGTACGGGAGGCCGGGAACGAGCAGTACTTC. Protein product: CASSQEVREAGNEQYF.